These T cell receptor beta chains were read from a single sample in a study of a mutant IDH1 vaccine in newly diagnosed glioma. Antigens of these TCRs are unknown. Assay: immunoSEQ multiplex PCR; the TCRdb copy retains only in-frame clones and omits some. The sample consists of tens of thousands of clones, about 85% of them appearing once. The sequences come from PBMCs, collected from a glioma patient whose treatment included an IDH1 peptide vaccine. The receptors shown here come from a man aged 25-40 years with glioma. The CDR3 runs from the conserved cysteine through the conserved F or W. A D gene is named only where the DNA matches it firmly. Only part of the rows carry a size: once, few, many, or a class if the clone is expanded.

D gene	clone size	V gene	J gene	CDR3 protein	CDR3 DNA
.	.	TRBV7-9	TRBJ2-3	CASSQGVSTDTQYF	TGTGCCAGCAGCCAGGGAGTAAGCACAGATACGCAGTATTTT
.	few	TRBV2	TRBJ1-1	CASNSGIGTEAFF	TGTGCCAGCAATTCGGGAATAGGCACTGAAGCTTTCTTT
.	.	TRBV6-5	TRBJ1-2	CASSYSQGKRYGYTF	TGTGCCAGCAGTTACTCGCAGGGGAAGCGCTATGGCTACACCTTC
.	.	TRBV10-1	TRBJ2-1	CASSEGSSYNEQFF	TGCGCCAGCAGCGAGGGGAGCTCCTACAATGAGCAGTTCTTC
.	.	TRBV10-2	TRBJ2-5	CATGGSFEETQYF	TGCGCCACCGGGGGATCCTTTGAGGAGACCCAGTACTTC
.	few	TRBV5-1	TRBJ1-5	CASSPGETDNQPQHF	TGCGCCAGCAGCCCGGGGGAGACAGACAATCAGCCCCAGCATTTT
TRBD1	once	TRBV10-2	TRBJ2-1	CASSDRPLRTGGPYNEQFF	TGCGCCAGCAGTGACAGACCACTTCGGACAGGGGGGCCCTACAATGAGCAGTTCTTC
.	.	TRBV7-9	TRBJ2-1	CASSLILALYNEQFF	TGTGCCAGCAGCTTAATACTGGCACTCTACAATGAGCAGTTCTTC
.	once	TRBV9	TRBJ2-3	CASSPPGTDTQYF	TGTGCCAGCAGCCCCCCGGGGACAGATACGCAGTATTTT
.	.	TRBV6-6	TRBJ1-3	CASSSAGSGNTIYF	TGTGCCAGCAGTTCCGCAGGATCTGGAAACACCATATATTTT
TRBD2	.	TRBV28	TRBJ2-5	CASTLGGAGGSETQYF	TGTGCCAGCACCCTAGGTGGAGCGGGGGGTTCAGAGACCCAGTACTTC
.	.	TRBV7-2	TRBJ2-2	CASSFEGGLDTGELFF	TGTGCCAGCAGCTTCGAGGGGGGGTTAGACACCGGGGAGCTGTTTTTT
.	.	TRBV7-9	TRBJ1-2	CASSLWALGGRTF	TGTGCCAGCAGCTTATGGGCCCTGGGGGGCCGCACCTTC
.	.	TRBV18	TRBJ2-2	CASSPQGGTGELFF	TGTGCCAGCTCACCTCAGGGTGGCACCGGGGAGCTGTTTTTT
TRBD2	.	TRBV27	TRBJ2-1	CASSLSWNSGGYNEQFF	TGTGCCAGCAGTTTATCCTGGAATAGCGGGGGATACAATGAGCAGTTCTTC
.	.	TRBV2	TRBJ2-1	CASSDGQNNEQFF	TGTGCCAGCAGTGACGGACAGAACAATGAGCAGTTCTTC
.	once	TRBV5-5	TRBJ1-2	CASRYGHRNYGYTF	TGTGCCAGCAGATACGGACACCGTAACTATGGCTACACCTTC
.	.	TRBV13	TRBJ2-7	CASSSRAYEQYF	TGTGCCAGCAGCTCGAGGGCCTACGAGCAGTACTTC
.	.	TRBV4-2	TRBJ2-7	CASSQEQSGPYEQYF	TGTGCCAGCAGCCAAGAACAATCCGGGCCCTACGAGCAGTACTTC
.	once	TRBV13	TRBJ2-7	CASRAAGQFTYEQYF	TGTGCCAGCAGGGCGGCCGGACAGTTTACCTACGAGCAGTACTTC
.	.	TRBV4-1	TRBJ1-6	CASSQDPDTWDSPLHF	TGCGCCAGCAGCCAAGATCCGGACACATGGGATTCACCCCTCCACTTT
.	few	TRBV6-1	TRBJ1-4	CASRVNEKLFF	TGTGCCAGCAGGGTTAATGAAAAACTGTTTTTT
.	.	TRBV6-1	TRBJ1-1	CASSLLRATEAFF	TGTGCCAGCAGCCTTTTGAGGGCGACTGAAGCTTTCTTT
TRBD2	.	TRBV4-1	TRBJ2-1	CASSQGATSGFYNEQFF	TGCGCCAGCAGCCAAGGGGCGACTAGCGGGTTTTACAATGAGCAGTTCTTC
.	.	TRBV4-1	TRBJ2-6	CASSQLQGSGANVLTF	TGCGCCAGCAGCCAATTACAGGGCTCTGGGGCCAACGTCCTGACTTTC
TRBD1	.	TRBV19	TRBJ2-3	CASSKRSAAGGFVTDTQYF	TGTGCCAGTAGTAAAAGGTCTGCGGCAGGGGGTTTCGTCACAGATACGCAGTATTTT
TRBD1	.	TRBV19	TRBJ1-5	CASSVPGQEHNQPQHF	TGTGCCAGTAGTGTCCCGGGACAGGAGCACAATCAGCCCCAGCATTTT
.	.	TRBV5-1	TRBJ2-5	CASSFLGQDQETQYF	TGCGCCAGCAGCTTCTTAGGGCAGGACCAGGAGACCCAGTACTTC
.	.	TRBV11-2	TRBJ2-1	CASRRLVGVGFYNEQFF	TGTGCCAGCAGGCGACTAGTTGGTGTTGGCTTCTACAATGAGCAGTTCTTC
.	.	TRBV7-8	TRBJ1-2	CASSLTPSGGGGYTF	TGTGCCAGCAGCTTAACCCCGTCAGGCGGAGGAGGCTACACCTTC